This T cell receptor (beta chain) stems from a study of beta chain features in type 1 diabetes. Study-wide background: Examination spanned around 100,000,000 sorted cells from all samples. Study observations and caveats: VDJ junctions from type 1 diabetes patients carried fewer insertions and larger deletions. TCRB CDR3s were moderately but significantly shorter in Type 1 diabetes patients in all four CD4+ subsets.

Looked up from germline, CDR1 is SGHVS and CDR2 is FNYEAQ. This CDR3 has 14 residues. V shed 5 bases and J 6 bases; nucleotides not matched to a gene: 10. Since all of the isolated RNA was reverse transcribed, expressed TCRB transcripts were what got sequenced. Assay used: immunoSEQ multiplex PCR; TCRdb lists only in-frame clones, some missing. Of around 340,000 clones listed, 9.3% were seen once; the top ten hold 0.9% to 1.1%. Naive, central memory, regulatory and stem cell-like memory cells within the CD4+ compartment were sorted using CD45RO/CCR7/CD25/CD127/CD95/CD27. This clone was counted between two and nine times. Antigen: not known.

The sequenced material came from central memory CD4+ T cells from blood. This TCR was sampled from a man aged 25-45 years with type 1 diabetes. The chain combines TRBV7-6 with TRBJ2-7, with TRBD1 identical over 7 bases. The CDR3 DNA follows: TGTGCCAGCAGCCTAGACAGGGTGTTAGGCGAGCAGTACTTC. Protein product: CASSLDRVLGEQYF.